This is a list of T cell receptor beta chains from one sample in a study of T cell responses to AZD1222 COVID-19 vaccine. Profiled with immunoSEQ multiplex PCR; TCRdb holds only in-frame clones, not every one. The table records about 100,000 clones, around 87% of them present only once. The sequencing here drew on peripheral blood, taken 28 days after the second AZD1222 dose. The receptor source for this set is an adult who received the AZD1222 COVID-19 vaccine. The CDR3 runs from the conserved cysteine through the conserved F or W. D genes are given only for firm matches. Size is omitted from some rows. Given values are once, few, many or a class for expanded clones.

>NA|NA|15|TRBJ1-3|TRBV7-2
TGTGCCAGCAGCCTACGGGGGGGCTCTGGAAACACCATATATTTT
CASSLRGGSGNTIYF
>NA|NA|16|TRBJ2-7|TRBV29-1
TGCAGCGTTGAAGACCGGCGGGGCTTGAGCTCCTACGAGCAGTACTTC
CSVEDRRGLSSYEQYF
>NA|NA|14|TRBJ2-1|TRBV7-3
TGTGCCAGCAGCTTAGAACGGTCCTACAATGAGCAGTTCTTC
CASSLERSYNEQFF
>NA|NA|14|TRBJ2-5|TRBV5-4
TGTGCCAGCAGCTTGGCGTCGGGAGAAGAGACCCAGTACTTC
CASSLASGEETQYF
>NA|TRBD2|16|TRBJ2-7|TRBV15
TGTGCCACCAGCAGAGATTCTAGCGGGCCCTCCTACGAGCAGTACTTC
CATSRDSSGPSYEQYF
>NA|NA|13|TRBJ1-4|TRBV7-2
TGTGCCAGCAGCTTAGGGGGGGATGAAAAACTGTTTTTT
CASSLGGDEKLFF
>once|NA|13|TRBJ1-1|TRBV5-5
TGTGCCAGCAGCCTTGCCGTGCGCGCTGAAGCTTTCTTT
CASSLAVRAEAFF
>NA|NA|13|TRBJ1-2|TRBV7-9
TGTGCCAGCAGTTCCGACAGAGACTATGGCTACACCTTC
CASSSDRDYGYTF
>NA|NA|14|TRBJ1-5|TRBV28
TGTGCCAGCAGGGTGGGCCCCAGCAATCAGCCCCAGCATTTT
CASRVGPSNQPQHF
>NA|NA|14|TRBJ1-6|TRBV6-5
TGTGCCAGCCTACAAGGGGCATATAATTCACCCCTCCACTTT
CASLQGAYNSPLHF
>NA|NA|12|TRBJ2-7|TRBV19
TGTGCCAGTAGCAATACGGGGTACGAGCAGTACTTC
CASSNTGYEQYF
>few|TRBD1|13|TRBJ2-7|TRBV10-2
TGCGCCAGCAGGGGACAGGGGCCTCGGGAGCAGTACTTC
CASRGQGPREQYF
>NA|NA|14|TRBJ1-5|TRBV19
TGTGCCAGTAGTCTCCAGCGGGGATCGCAGCCCCAGCATTTT
CASSLQRGSQPQHF
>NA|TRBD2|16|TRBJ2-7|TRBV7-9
TGTGCCAGCAGCTTCACCGTCGCGGGAGGGCCCCACGAGCAGTACTTC
CASSFTVAGGPHEQYF
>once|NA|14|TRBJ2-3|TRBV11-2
TGTGCCAGCAGCTTAGGACCCAGTCGGGATACGCAGTATTTT
CASSLGPSRDTQYF
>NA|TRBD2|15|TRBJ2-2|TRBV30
TGTGCCTGGAGTTCTCTAGCGGGAGTGGTCGGGGAGCTGTTTTTT
CAWSSLAGVVGELFF
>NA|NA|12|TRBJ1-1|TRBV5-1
TGCGCCAGCAGCTTGGAAGGGGCTGAAGCTTTCTTT
CASSLEGAEAFF
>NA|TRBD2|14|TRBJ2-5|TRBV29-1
TGCAGCGTTGCCCTAGCGGGGGCGGGGGAGACCCAGTACTTC
CSVALAGAGETQYF
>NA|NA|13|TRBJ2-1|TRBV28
TGTGCCAGCAGTTTCCCAGGGGCCGATGAGCAGTTCTTC
CASSFPGADEQFF
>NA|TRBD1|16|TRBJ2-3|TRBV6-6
TGTGCCAGCAGCAACAAGGGACAGTCTAGCACAGATACGCAGTATTTT
CASSNKGQSSTDTQYF
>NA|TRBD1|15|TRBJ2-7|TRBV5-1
TGCGCCAGCAGCTTAAGACAGGGGATAAACTACGAGCAGTACTTC
CASSLRQGINYEQYF
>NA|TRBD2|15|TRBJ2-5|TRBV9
TGTGCCAGCAGCCCCGGGACTAGCGGGATAGAGACCCAGTACTTC
CASSPGTSGIETQYF
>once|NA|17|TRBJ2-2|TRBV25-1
TGTGCCAGCAGCGCCCCTCTAGGACAGCGTAACACCGGGGAGCTGTTTTTT
CASSAPLGQRNTGELFF
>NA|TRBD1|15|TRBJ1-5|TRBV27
TGTGCCAGCAGTTTAAGGGACAGGGGGAATCAGCCCCAGCATTTT
CASSLRDRGNQPQHF
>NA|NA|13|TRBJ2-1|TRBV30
TGTGCCTGGAGTCGGGAGATGGGCAATGAGCAGTTCTTC
CAWSREMGNEQFF
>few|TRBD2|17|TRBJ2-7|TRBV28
TGTGCCAGCAGACAGGTACTAGCGGGAGAAGAGTCCTACGAGCAGTACTTC
CASRQVLAGEESYEQYF
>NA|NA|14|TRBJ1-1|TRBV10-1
TGCGCCAGCAGTGCCGACCCCCGAGCATCTGAAGCTTTCTTT
CASSADPRASEAFF
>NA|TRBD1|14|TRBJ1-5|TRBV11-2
TGTGCCAGCAGCTTGGACAGGGGCAATCAGCCCCAGCATTTT
CASSLDRGNQPQHF
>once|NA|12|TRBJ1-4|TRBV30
TGTGCCTGGATGGGGCTAGGAGGAAAACTGTTTTTT
CAWMGLGGKLFF
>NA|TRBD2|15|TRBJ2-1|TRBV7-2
TGTGCCAGCGGCGGGACTAGCGGGCCTTACAATGAGCAGTTCTTC
CASGGTSGPYNEQFF
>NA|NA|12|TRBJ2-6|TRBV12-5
TGTGCTAGTGGTCGTGGGGCCAACGTCCTGACTTTC
CASGRGANVLTF
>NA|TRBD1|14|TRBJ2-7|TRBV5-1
TGCGCCAGCAGCTTGGAGGGGGCTTCCTACGAGCAGTACTTC
CASSLEGASYEQYF
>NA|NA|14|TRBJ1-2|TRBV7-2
TGTGCCAGCAGCTTAGATTTTGGCAGCTATGGCTACACCTTC
CASSLDFGSYGYTF
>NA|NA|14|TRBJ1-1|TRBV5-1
TGCGCCAGCAGCTGGAGCCCAGACAACACTGAAGCTTTCTTT
CASSWSPDNTEAFF
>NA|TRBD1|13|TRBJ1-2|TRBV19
TGTGCCAGTAGTACGTGGACAGGGGACGGCTACACCTTC
CASSTWTGDGYTF
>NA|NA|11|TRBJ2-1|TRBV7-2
TGTGCCAGCAGCTTAGGGGATGAGCAGTTCTTC
CASSLGDEQFF
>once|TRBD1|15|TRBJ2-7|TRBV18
TGTGCCAGCTCACCAGGGTCAGGGGGTCTTTACGAGCAGTACTTC
CASSPGSGGLYEQYF
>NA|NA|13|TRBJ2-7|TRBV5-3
TGTGCCAGAAGCTTACCTTGGAGGCGGGAGCAGTACTTC
CARSLPWRREQYF
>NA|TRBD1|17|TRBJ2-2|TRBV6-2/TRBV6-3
TGTGCCAGCAGCCCACCGAGGCAGGGGGCGCGTAACGGGGAGCTGTTTTTT
CASSPPRQGARNGELFF
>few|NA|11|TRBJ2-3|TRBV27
TGTGCCAGCAGTTTAGGAGATACGCAGTATTTT
CASSLGDTQYF
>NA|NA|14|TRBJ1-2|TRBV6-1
TGTGCCAGCAGTGAAGCGGGGTTGGCATATGGCTACACCTTC
CASSEAGLAYGYTF
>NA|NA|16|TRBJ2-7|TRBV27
TGTGCCAGCAGTTTTTCCCGGGGCAGCGAGGGGTACGAGCAGTACTTC
CASSFSRGSEGYEQYF
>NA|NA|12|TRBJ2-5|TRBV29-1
TGCAGCGTTGAAGAGGGAGTTGTGACCCAGTACTTC
CSVEEGVVTQYF
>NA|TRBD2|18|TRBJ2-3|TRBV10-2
TGCGCCAGCAGTCCACTATATCCTACTAGCGGGGGATCCGATACGCAGTATTTT
CASSPLYPTSGGSDTQYF
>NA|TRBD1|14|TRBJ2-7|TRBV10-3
TGTGCCATCAGTGACCTGGGACAGAACTACGAGCAGTACTTC
CAISDLGQNYEQYF
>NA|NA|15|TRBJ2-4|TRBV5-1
TGCGCCAGCAGCTTAGCGTCTTCGGCTGTGAACATTCAGTACTTC
CASSLASSAVNIQYF
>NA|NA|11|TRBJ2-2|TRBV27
TGTGCCAGCGGATCGTGGGGGGAGCTGTTTTTT
CASGSWGELFF
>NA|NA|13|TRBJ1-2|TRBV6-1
TGTGCCAGCAGTGAAGCCGGAAGCTATGGCTACACCTTC
CASSEAGSYGYTF
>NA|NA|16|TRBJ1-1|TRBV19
TGTGCCAGTACACCGGGGCCCACCACCCGGAACACTGAAGCTTTCTTT
CASTPGPTTRNTEAFF
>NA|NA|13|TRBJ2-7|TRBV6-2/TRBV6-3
TGTGCCAGCAGTTCCCTTACCCCTTACGAGCAGTACTTC
CASSSLTPYEQYF
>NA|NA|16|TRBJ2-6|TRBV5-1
TGCGCCAGCAGCTTGGTGAAGGGAGCTGGGGCCAACGTCCTGACTTTC
CASSLVKGAGANVLTF
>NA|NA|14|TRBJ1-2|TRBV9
TGTGCCAGCAGCCCCCGATGGTCCCTATCTGGCTACACCTTC
CASSPRWSLSGYTF
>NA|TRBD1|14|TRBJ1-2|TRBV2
TGTGCCAGCAGGGACAGGCGATCTAACTATGGCTACACCTTC
CASRDRRSNYGYTF
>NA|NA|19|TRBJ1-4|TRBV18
TGTGCCAGCTCACCATCAAAGACGGAGGAGTTTGCAACTAATGAAAAACTGTTTTTT
CASSPSKTEEFATNEKLFF
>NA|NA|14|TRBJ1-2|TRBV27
TGTGCCAGCAGTTATTCATCAGTTGACTATGGCTACACCTTC
CASSYSSVDYGYTF
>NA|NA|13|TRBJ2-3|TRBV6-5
TGTGCCAGCAACCCAAGACGGGCAGATACGCAGTATTTT
CASNPRRADTQYF
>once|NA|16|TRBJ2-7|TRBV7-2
TGTGCCAGCAGCTTGGACCTCACAGGGTCAACCTACGAGCAGTACTTC
CASSLDLTGSTYEQYF
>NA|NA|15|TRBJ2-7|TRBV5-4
TGTGCCAGCAGCTCACCCCCGACTACGCTCTACGAGCAGTACTTC
CASSSPPTTLYEQYF
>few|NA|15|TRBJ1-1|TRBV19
TGTGCCAGTAGTATGGGCCCAGGGCGGGGCACTGAAGCTTTCTTT
CASSMGPGRGTEAFF